The entry below gives a single T cell receptor beta chain sequence along with its context. The germline V and J ends were trimmed by 6 bases and 0 bases, with 14 bases remaining between them. This CDR3 contains 16 residues. The germline V gene encodes CDR1 SEHNR and CDR2 FQNEAQ (reference sequence). These data originate in a study of blood T cells in healthy people across ages. PCR was performed a second time for about 7 to 12 cycles using a sample-barcoded 5' primer and a J-beta primer mix. All samples gave at least 2.5 million CDR3-containing paired-end reads. TCRdb analysed the 5' RACE reads with MiXCR anew, one entry per CDR3 protein. The table records about 1.7 million distinct CDR3 sequences, about 30% of them present only once.

The rearrangement uses TRBV7-9 and TRBJ2-2; D is possibly TRBD2 (6 bases). This TCR was recovered from a woman aged 25 to 45 in good health. The sample comprised blood. The CDR3, as DNA: TGTGCCAGCAGACGGGGAGGCGCCGCGAACACCGGGGAGCTGTTTTTT. It specifies CASRRGGAANTGELFF.